Shown below are 10 T cell receptor beta chains from a single sample sequenced in a study of molecular identifiers for immune sequencing clone quantification. Using its own MiXCR run on the PCR reads, TCRdb lists one record per CDR3 protein. The repertoire holds 490,000 or so distinct CDR3 sequences, around a fifth seen once, with under 0.85% in the top ten. Sequenced material: naive CD8+ T cells from blood, with Jurkat cell RNA spiked in. Subset denoted: FACS-sorted CD8+CD4-CCR7+CD45RA+ naive T cells. These receptor sequences come from a human donor in good health. Some libraries in this study had Jurkat cell RNA spiked in.

This clonotype was detected only a few times. The chain recombines TRBV11-2 with TRBJ1-1, with D uncertain. V was trimmed by 3 bases and J by 5 bases, leaving 10 bases between them. Germline values: CDR1 SGHAT, CDR2 FQNNGV. The CDR3 consists of 13 residues. The CDR3 bases are TGTGCCAGCAGCTTGTCCGGGAGGACTGAAGCTTTCTTT. Its protein is CASSLSGRTEAFF. Supplemented by reference TRBV11-2 and TRBJ1-1, the full variable domain reads EAGVAQSPRYKIIEKRQSVAFWCNPISGHATLYWYQQILGQGPKLLIQFQNNGVVDDSQLPKDRFSAERLKGVDSTLKIQPAKLEDSAVYLCASSLSGRTEAFFGQGTRLTVV.

A word on this clonotype: The junction departs from germline at one end; a sequencing error may be responsible. The chain is built from TRBV6-6 and TRBJ2-3, with D tentatively TRBD1 (6 bases). Germline V gene sequence: CDR1 MNHNY, CDR2 SVGAGI (reference sequence). The CDR3 runs 15 residues. The DNA for the CDR3 is TGTGCCAGCAGGGAGTGGGACACTTACACAGATACGCAGTGTTTT. Its translation: CASREWDTYTDTQCF.

This clonotype turned up a few times. The chain couples TRBV5-3 to TRBJ2-1; weak D call: TRBD2 (6 bases). TRBV5-3 is designated an ORF whose function remains uncertain. CDR3 length equals 16 residues. V lost 8 bases and J lost 6, with 24 bases in between. In DNA, the CDR3 is TGTGCCAGCAGCGGCAGGGAGACTAGGATGGGCAATGAGCAGTTCTTC. Protein: CASSGRETRMGNEQFF.

This chain connects TRBV20-1 to TRBJ2-1; 11 bases fit TRBD2. V lost 3 bases to trimming and J lost 7 bases; unmatched junction nucleotides: 5. This CDR3 contains 14 residues. Germline V gene lookup returns CDR1 DFQATT and CDR2 SNEGSKA (reference sequence). The chain's CDR3 is CSASASGGWNEQFF. The CDR3 region has the DNA TGCAGTGCTAGTGCTAGCGGGGGGTGGAATGAGCAGTTCTTC.

This chain uses TRBV5-6 with TRBJ2-1; D gene uncertain. Between the trimmed V and J ends, which lost 6 bases and 0 bases, there was a span of 7 bases. This CDR3 region has 13 residues. Looked up from germline, CDR1 is SGHDT and CDR2 is YYEEEE. In DNA, the CDR3 is TGTGCCAGCATGAGCCTCTCCTACAATGAGCAGTTCTTC. It encodes CASMSLSYNEQFF. Combining the CDR3 with reference TRBV5-6 and TRBJ2-1 gives the whole variable domain DAGVTQSPTHLIKTRGQQVTLRCSPKSGHDTVSWYQQALGQGPQFIFQYYEEEERQRGNFPDRFSGHQFPNYSSELNVNALLLGDSALYLCASMSLSYNEQFFGPGTRLTVL.

This clonotype has a single count. A single base is all that separates this from a far larger clone, so a read error is likely. DNA of the CDR3: TGTGCCAGCAGCCTCGGCCGCTACGGGCAGTACTTC. Translated: CASSLGRYGQYF. V is TRBV5-3 and J is TRBJ2-7; D ambiguous. TRBV5-3 is treated as an ORF (open reading frame) with a function not yet certain. The CDR3 loop spans 12 amino acids.

The table lists this clonotype with a few counts. The chain couples TRBV19 to TRBJ1-2; D uncertain. Germline values: CDR1 LNHDA, CDR2 SQIVND (reference sequence). There are 14 residues in the CDR3. The V gene lost 1 base and the J gene lost 4 bases, with 10 bases spanning the gap. Here the CDR3 reads CASSIVGFSYGYTF. CDR3 DNA sequence: TGTGCCAGTAGTATAGTGGGATTCAGCTATGGCTACACCTTC.

On this clonotype itself: A much larger clone is a single base away; this may be a read error. The final CDR3 position lacks the conserved phenylalanine or tryptophan, pointing to a likely read error. J is TRBJ2-1 and V is TRBV6-2 or TRBV6-3; D is ambiguous. With 6 bases removed from V and 4 bases from J, the gap between germline ends came to 4 bases. The length of the CDR3 is 11 residues. The germline gives CDR1 MNHEY, CDR2 SVGEGT. The chain's CDR3 is CASSTYNEQFL. CDR3 sequence (DNA): TGTGCCAGCAGCACTTACAATGAGCAGTTCCTC.

The chain joins TRBV13 to TRBJ2-2, with D perhaps matching TRBD1 or TRBD2 (5 bases each). The CDR3 is 16 residues long. Germline values: CDR1 PRHDT, CDR2 FYEKMQ (reference sequence). Trimming stripped 0 bases from V and 6 bases from J, with 14 bases between. DNA for the CDR3: TGTGCCAGCAGCTTAGGCCTTGGCTCGGGACCCGGGGAGCTGTTTTTT. This encodes CASSLGLGSGPGELFF.

This clonotype has more than one count but fewer than ten. The chain is built from TRBV30 and TRBJ2-7; no firm D call. V was pared by 2 bases and J by 0 bases, with 5 bases between. Germline V lookup: CDR1 GTSNPN, CDR2 SVGIG (reference sequence). The length of the CDR3 is 12 residues. CDR3 in amino acids: CAWSPTSYEQYF. The CDR3 DNA reads TGTGCCTGGAGTCCCACCTCCTACGAGCAGTACTTC.